This T cell receptor (beta chain) was profiled in a study of blood T cell repertoires in COVID-19. Study summary: Collection of acute and convalescent COVID-19 samples took place in the United States, Italy and Spain.

Clones were read by immunoSEQ multiplex PCR, and TCRdb kept only the in-frame ones, dropping some. The data show about 82,000 clones, with around four fifths seen just once and about a third held by the top ten. The CDR3 length is 13 residues. Germline assignment: CDR1 SGHTS and CDR2 YDEGEE. V lost 0 bases to trimming and J lost 5 bases, with 8 bases between them. The receptor's source is a man in his sixties with COVID-19, enrolled during active disease. The chain uses TRBV5-8 and TRBJ1-2; D perhaps matches TRBD1 (5 bases). The material sequenced was peripheral blood. The CDR3 is CASSLEGRYGYTF. CDR3 DNA sequence: TGTGCCAGCAGCTTGGAGGGGAGGTATGGCTACACCTTC.